Listed here are 20 T cell receptor beta chains from one sample, sequenced in a study of blood T cell repertoires in COVID-19. Repertoires were generated with immunoSEQ multiplex PCR, while TCRdb's copy carries only in-frame clones and drops some. Among about 300,000 clones listed, 70% to 90% were seen once. The sample comprised peripheral blood. These receptors were collected from a man between 18 and 35 years old who had recovered from COVID-19.

In its sample, this clone was seen once. The chain employs TRBV6-5 and TRBJ1-1, with D possibly matching TRBD1 (6 bases). The CDR3 spans 12 residues. Trimming took off 5 bases at V and 8 bases at J, with 12 bases between the two ends. Germline CDR1 MNHEY, CDR2 SVGAGI. CDR3 sequence: CASSPRTVEAFF. The CDR3 DNA follows: TGTGCCAGCAGTCCTCGGACAGTCGAAGCTTTCTTT.

The J gene is TRBJ1-1, the V gene TRBV6-5; 8 bases agree with TRBD1. CDR3 size: 14 residues. J was trimmed by 0 bases and V by 7 bases; bases with no gene match: 4. Germline assignment: CDR1 MNHEY and CDR2 SVGAGI. CDR3 sequence reads: CASTPDRVNTEAFF. The DNA of the CDR3 is TGTGCCAGCACCCCGGACAGGGTGAACACTGAAGCTTTCTTT.

The chain recombines TRBV7-9 with TRBJ1-1; D may be TRBD1 (5 bases). The CDR3 extends over 13 amino acids. In germline, CDR1 is SEHNR, CDR2 FQNEAQ (reference sequence). Trimming pared 3 bases from V and 4 bases from J, leaving 9 bases between. The CDR3 here is CASSFLGGTEAFF. CDR3 DNA: TGTGCCAGCAGCTTCCTGGGGGGCACTGAAGCTTTCTTT.

This clone was counted a few times. The rearrangement joins TRBV3-1 (or the pseudogene TRBV3-2) to TRBJ1-1, with D perhaps matching TRBD1 (6 bases). The V gene's germline CDR1 is LGHDT and CDR2 YNNKEL (reference sequence). Trimming cost V 3 bases and J 1 base, with 9 bases left between them. This CDR3 is built from 14 residues. The CDR3 loop reads CASSQLQGNTEAFF. For the CDR3, the DNA is TGTGCCAGCAGCCAGCTACAGGGGAACACTGAAGCTTTCTTT.

V and J are TRBV6-1 and TRBJ1-2, with 7 bases fitting TRBD1. Germline V gene sequence: CDR1 MNHNS, CDR2 SASEGT. Trimming removed 2 bases from V and 6 bases from J; junction bases left unmatched: 12. The CDR3 has 16 residues. The CDR3 spells CASSERFKGQKDGYTF. The CDR3 DNA follows: TGTGCCAGCAGTGAAAGATTTAAGGGACAGAAGGATGGCTACACCTTC.

This chain joins TRBV2 and TRBJ1-3; D not certain. The CDR3 consists of 12 residues. Germline assignment: CDR1 SNHLY and CDR2 FYNNEI. Trimming removed 7 bases at V and 4 bases at J, with 8 bases between. Here the CDR3 reads CASTSRGNTIYF. CDR3 in DNA: TGTGCCAGCACCTCGAGAGGAAACACCATATATTTT.

V and J are TRBV2 and TRBJ2-1; 8 bases agree with TRBD1. Trimming cost V 1 base and J 6 bases; bases outside gene matches: 11. Germline V gene data show CDR1 as SNHLY and CDR2 as FYNNEI. The CDR3 loop spans 17 amino acids. The CDR3 here is CASSEVGLGQAGNEQFF. In nucleotides, the CDR3 is TGTGCCAGCAGTGAAGTAGGTTTGGGACAGGCGGGCAATGAGCAGTTCTTC.

V and J are TRBV5-8 and TRBJ1-3; TRBD1 might be the D (5 bases). CDR1 and CDR2 (germline): SGHTS, YDEGEE. V was cut by 0 bases and J by 6 bases, with 10 bases left in between. The CDR3 extends over 14 amino acids. CDR3 DNA: TGTGCCAGCAGCTTGGCCGGAGGGGCAAACACCATATATTTT. Translation gives CASSLAGGANTIYF. Looking up the rest from reference TRBV5-8 and TRBJ1-3 gives the full variable domain: EAGVTQSPTHLIKTRGQQATLRCSPISGHTSVYWYQQALGLGLQFLLWYDEGEERNRGNFPPRFSGRQFPNYSSELNVNALELEDSALYLCASSLAGGANTIYFGEGSWLTVV.

The rearrangement links TRBV5-5 to TRBJ1-2; D uncertain. Germline V gene sequence: CDR1 SGHKS, CDR2 YYEKEE (reference sequence). V was cut by 2 bases and J by 1 base, with 6 bases left in between. The CDR3 totals 13 residues. This chain's CDR3 is CASSFGDNYGYTF. CDR3 coding DNA: TGTGCCAGCAGCTTCGGGGATAACTATGGCTACACCTTC.

The chain carries TRBV7-3 and TRBJ2-2, with D possibly TRBD2 on 5 matching bases. The CDR3 covers 13 residues. Germline assignment: CDR1 SGHTA and CDR2 FQGTGA. V lost 4 bases, J lost 4 bases, and 7 bases lay in between. CDR3 amino acids: CASSYSGTGELFF. CDR3 sequence (DNA): TGTGCCAGCAGCTACAGCGGCACCGGGGAGCTGTTTTTT.

The chain has TRBV18 and TRBJ2-3; D not certain. V dropped 1 base and J dropped 2 bases, with 10 bases sitting between them. The CDR3 totals 15 residues. Germline V gives CDR1 KGHSH, CDR2 LQKENI. The CDR3 sequence: CASSPRDTPTDTQYF. The CDR3, as DNA: TGTGCCAGCTCACCACGAGACACACCCACAGATACGCAGTATTTT.

The V and J genes are TRBV11-2 and TRBJ2-7; 7 bases are a match to TRBD1. The J segment lost 0 bases and the V segment lost 1 base, leaving 3 bases of the junction unmatched. In germline, CDR1 is SGHAT, CDR2 FQNNGV. The CDR3 totals 15 residues. CDR3 sequence: CASSLGGTVSYEQYF. In DNA form, the CDR3 reads TGTGCCAGCAGCTTAGGAGGGACAGTCTCCTACGAGCAGTACTTC. Together with reference TRBV11-2 and TRBJ2-7, the CDR3 gives the full variable domain: EAGVAQSPRYKIIEKRQSVAFWCNPISGHATLYWYQQILGQGPKLLIQFQNNGVVDDSQLPKDRFSAERLKGVDSTLKIQPAKLEDSAVYLCASSLGGTVSYEQYFGPGTRLTVT.

The sample holds one count of this clone. The chain carries TRBV2 and TRBJ1-4; tentatively, D is TRBD1 (6 bases). Germline CDR1 and CDR2: SNHLY and FYNNEI. V gave up 11 bases and J gave up 4 bases, with 11 bases separating them. CDR3 length: 12 residues. CDR3 nucleotides: TGTGCCGGAGAGGACAGTAATGAAAAACTGTTTTTT. Its translation: CAGEDSNEKLFF.

This rearrangement joins TRBV5-1 to TRBJ2-6, with D tentatively TRBD2 (5 bases). V lost 4 bases to trimming and J lost 0 bases, with 14 bases between them. From germline, CDR1 is SGHRS and CDR2 YFSETQ. The CDR3 loop spans 17 amino acids. CDR3 bases: TGCGCCAGCAGCCAACGGGGATACCTCTCTGGGGCCAACGTCCTGACTTTC. Translation: CASSQRGYLSGANVLTF.

This clone was detected once. The genes are TRBV24-1 and TRBJ2-1; 10 nucleotides align to TRBD1. Germline V gene sequence: CDR1 KGHDR, CDR2 SFDVKD. This CDR3 spans 19 amino acids. The V segment lost 4 bases and the J segment 0 bases; nucleotides outside the gene matches: 11. CDR3 in DNA: TGTGCCACCAGTGACACCGGGACAGGGGCTTTCAGCTCCTACAATGAGCAGTTCTTC. Its protein product is CATSDTGTGAFSSYNEQFF.

The J gene is TRBJ2-5, the V gene TRBV5-1, with 8 positions matching TRBD2. The CDR3 spans 12 residues. Germline V gene lookup returns CDR1 SGHRS and CDR2 YFSETQ. Unmatched junction bases numbered 3, after V lost 3 bases and J lost 8 bases. The CDR3 DNA sequence: TGCGCCAGCAGCTCGGGACTAGTTACCCAGTACTTC. Encoded protein: CASSSGLVTQYF.

On this clone: One end of the junction fails to match germline, which may point to a read error. This chain connects TRBV6-1 to TRBJ2-7; 10 bases fit TRBD1. Germline CDR1 MNHNS, CDR2 SASEGT. The length of the CDR3 is 15 residues. The CDR3 bases are TGTGCCAGCAGGGAAGGACAGGGGGGAACCTACGAGCAGTACTTC. This translates into CASREGQGGTYEQYF.

The CDR3 is CASSEARQVHQPQHF. CDR3 sequence (DNA): TGTGCCAGCAGTGAGGCCCGACAAGTCCATCAGCCCCAGCATTTT. The chain recombines TRBV6-1 with TRBJ1-5; D gene ambiguous. V lost 3 bases and J 5 bases, leaving 14 bases between the germline ends. The CDR3 sequence is 15 residues long. CDR1 is MNHNS, CDR2 SASEGT, per germline.

This chain connects TRBV4-1 to TRBJ1-2; weak D call: TRBD1 (5 bases). Germline V lookup: CDR1 MGHRA, CDR2 YSYEKL. There are 15 residues in the CDR3. V was clipped by 4 bases and J by 11 bases, with 23 bases between them. DNA of the CDR3: TGCGCCAGCAGCCGGGTGCGGACACAAACGGACCATTACACCTTC. Amino acid sequence: CASSRVRTQTDHYTF.

This sequence joins TRBV4-2 and TRBJ2-7; 8 bases match TRBD1. The CDR3 has 15 residues. V lost 2 bases to trimming and J lost 3 bases; unmatched junction nucleotides: 6. Germline V gives CDR1 LGHNA, CDR2 YNFKEQ. The CDR3 here is CASSQPGTGYYEQYF. The CDR3 nucleotides are TGTGCCAGCAGCCAACCCGGGACAGGTTACTACGAGCAGTACTTC.